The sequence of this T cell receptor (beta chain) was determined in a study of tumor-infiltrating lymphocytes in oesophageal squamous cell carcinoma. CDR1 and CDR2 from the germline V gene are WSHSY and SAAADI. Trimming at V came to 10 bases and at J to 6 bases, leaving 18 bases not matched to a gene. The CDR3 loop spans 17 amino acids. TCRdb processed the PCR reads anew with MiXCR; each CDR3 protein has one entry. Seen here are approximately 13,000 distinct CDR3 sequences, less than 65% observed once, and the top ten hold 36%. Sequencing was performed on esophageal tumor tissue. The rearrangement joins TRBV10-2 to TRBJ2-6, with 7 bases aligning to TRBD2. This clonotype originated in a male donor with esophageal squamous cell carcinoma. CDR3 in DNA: TGCGCCACCCCAGCGGGGACGGGTGAAAGATCGGCCAACGTCCTGACTTTC. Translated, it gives CATPAGTGERSANVLTF.